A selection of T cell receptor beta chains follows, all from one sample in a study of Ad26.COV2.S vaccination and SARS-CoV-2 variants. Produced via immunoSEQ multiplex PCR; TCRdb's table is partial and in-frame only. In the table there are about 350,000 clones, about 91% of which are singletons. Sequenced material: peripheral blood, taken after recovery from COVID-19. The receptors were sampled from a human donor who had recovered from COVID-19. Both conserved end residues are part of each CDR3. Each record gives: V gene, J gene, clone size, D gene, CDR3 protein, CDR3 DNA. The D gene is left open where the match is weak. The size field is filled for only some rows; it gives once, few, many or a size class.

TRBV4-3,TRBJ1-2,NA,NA,CASSQDWGVDSNYGYTF,TGCGCCAGCAGCCAAGATTGGGGGGTAGACTCTAACTATGGCTACACCTTC
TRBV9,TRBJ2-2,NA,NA,CASSAPTGPNTGELFF,TGTGCCAGCAGCGCCCCGACAGGCCCGAACACCGGGGAGCTGTTTTTT
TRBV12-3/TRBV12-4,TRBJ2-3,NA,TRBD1,CASRYRGTDTQYF,TGTGCCAGCAGGTACAGGGGGACAGATACGCAGTATTTT
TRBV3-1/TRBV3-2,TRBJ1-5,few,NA,CASSQDWDQPQHF,TGTGCCAGCAGCCAAGATTGGGATCAGCCCCAGCATTTT
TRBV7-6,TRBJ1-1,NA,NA,CASSLDLRWNTEAFF,TGTGCCAGCAGCTTAGATCTTCGCTGGAACACTGAAGCTTTCTTT
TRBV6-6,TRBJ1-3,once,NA,CAIKAGGDTIYF,TGTGCCATCAAGGCCGGGGGGGACACCATATATTTT
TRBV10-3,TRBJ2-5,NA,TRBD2,CASSYGAGAGNQETQYF,TGTGCCAGCAGCTACGGAGCGGGGGCCGGGAATCAAGAGACCCAGTACTTC
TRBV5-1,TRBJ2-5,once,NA,CASSLMRETQYF,TGCGCCAGCAGCTTGATGAGGGAGACCCAGTACTTC
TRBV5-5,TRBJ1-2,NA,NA,CASSLADPGSDGYTF,TGTGCCAGCAGCTTGGCGGACCCCGGGAGTGATGGCTACACCTTC
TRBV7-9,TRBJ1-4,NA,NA,CATGEGEKLFF,TGTGCCACAGGGGAGGGAGAAAAACTGTTTTTT
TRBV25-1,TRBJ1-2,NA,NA,CASSESLIYGYTF,TGTGCCAGCAGTGAAAGTTTGATTTATGGCTACACCTTC
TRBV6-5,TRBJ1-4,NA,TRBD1,CASSTDRALNEKLFF,TGTGCCAGCAGTACCGACAGGGCTCTGAATGAAAAACTGTTTTTT
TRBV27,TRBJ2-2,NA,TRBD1,CASKGQAVTGELFF,TGTGCCAGCAAAGGACAGGCGGTCACCGGGGAGCTGTTTTTT
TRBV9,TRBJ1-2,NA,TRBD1,CASSADRVENYGYTF,TGTGCCAGCAGCGCGGACAGGGTGGAAAACTATGGCTACACCTTC
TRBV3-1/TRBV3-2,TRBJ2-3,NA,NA,CASSDFAGADTQYF,TGTGCCAGTTCCGATTTTGCGGGCGCAGATACGCAGTATTTT
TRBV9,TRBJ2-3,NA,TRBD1,CASRGQSLGTDTQYF,TGTGCCAGCAGGGGACAGAGTTTGGGCACAGATACGCAGTATTTT
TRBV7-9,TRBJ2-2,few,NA,CASSFGTGELFF,TGTGCCAGCAGCTTTGGAACCGGGGAGCTGTTTTTT
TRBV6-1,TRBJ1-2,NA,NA,CASSEAPHSGGYTF,TGTGCCAGCAGTGAAGCGCCCCATTCGGGTGGCTACACCTTC